The 3 T cell receptor beta chains given below trace back to one sample, sequenced in a study of cytomegalovirus exposure and HLA in healthy donors. Both 60 Vbeta primers and 13 Jbeta primers went into the PCR. Sequenced by immunoSEQ multiplex PCR; TCRdb stores in-frame clones only, minus some. The sample lists about 83,000 clones, over 60% occurring once. Specimen: PBMCs. These TCRs come from a man in his sixties in good health and CMV-seronegative.

J is TRBJ1-6 and V is TRBV28, with 8 bases aligning to TRBD1. Per germline, CDR1 MDHEN and CDR2 SYDVKM. J gave up 7 bases and V 5 bases, and 4 bases lay outside the gene matches. The CDR3 runs to 14 residues. The CDR3 sequence is CASSENRGNSPLHF. In nucleotides, the CDR3 is TGTGCCAGCAGTGAGAACAGGGGGAATTCACCCCTCCACTTT.

The chain recombines TRBV5-1 with TRBJ1-1; TRBD1 is a possible D gene (6 bases). This CDR3 has 17 residues. The V end was cut by 1 base, the J end by 1 base, with 17 bases between. CDR1 and CDR2 (germline): SGHRS, YFSETQ. The CDR3 coding sequence is TGCGCCAGCAGCTTGAGCGGGAGGGGGGTACCGAACACTGAAGCTTTCTTT. Translating it yields CASSLSGRGVPNTEAFF.

This chain uses TRBV29-1 with TRBJ1-1; 7 nucleotides agree with TRBD1. Trimming at V came to 7 bases and at J to 5 bases, leaving 7 bases not matched to a gene. The CDR3 extends over 12 amino acids. Germline CDR1 SQVTM, CDR2 ANQGSEA. CDR3 residues: CSAAGQVTEAFF. The CDR3 DNA is TGCAGCGCCGCCGGACAGGTAACTGAAGCTTTCTTT.